A selection of T cell receptor beta chains follows, all from one sample in a study of T-cell reconstitution after alpha-beta-depleted transplantation in children. TCRdb independently ran MiXCR on the PCR reads; one entry per CDR3 protein. The sample gives around 680,000 distinct CDR3 sequences, about 15% of which show up once; 1.1% is in the top ten. This specimen was PBMCs from the stem cell graft donor, taken from the stem cell graft. Every receptor here comes from a human donor who donated a stem cell graft to a child with acute myeloid leukemia. Each CDR3 is given with its conserved first and last residue. D genes are given only for firm matches. Expanded clones get a size class; other rows say once, few or many, or leave the size out.

clone size: many
V gene: TRBV20-1
J gene: TRBJ1-1
D gene: NA
CDR3 protein: CSAKRGSSEAFF
CDR3 DNA: TGCAGTGCTAAAAGGGGTAGCTCTGAAGCTTTCTTT

clone size: NA
V gene: TRBV3-1
J gene: TRBJ1-1
D gene: NA
CDR3 protein: CASSQGFEAFF
CDR3 DNA: TGTGCCAGCAGCCAAGGCTTTGAAGCTTTCTTT

clone size: NA
V gene: TRBV7-9
J gene: TRBJ2-2
D gene: TRBD2
CDR3 protein: CASSLRGGLALTGELFF
CDR3 DNA: TGTGCCAGCAGCTTACGGGGGGGACTAGCGTTGACCGGGGAGCTGTTTTTT

clone size: many
V gene: TRBV20-1
J gene: TRBJ1-2
D gene: TRBD1
CDR3 protein: CSARDLRTGGLGYGYTF
CDR3 DNA: TGCAGTGCTAGAGATCTGAGGACAGGGGGCTTAGGGTATGGCTACACCTTC

clone size: NA
V gene: TRBV13
J gene: TRBJ2-7
D gene: NA
CDR3 protein: CASSLVNEGHEQYF
CDR3 DNA: TGTGCCAGCAGCTTAGTCAATGAGGGCCACGAGCAGTACTTC

clone size: few
V gene: TRBV7-2
J gene: TRBJ2-3
D gene: TRBD2
CDR3 protein: CASSAGTSGQTDTQYF
CDR3 DNA: TGTGCCAGCAGCGCGGGGACTAGCGGGCAAACAGATACGCAGTATTTT

clone size: few
V gene: TRBV24-1
J gene: TRBJ2-1
D gene: NA
CDR3 protein: CATSDLDTPAYNEQFF
CDR3 DNA: TGTGCCACCAGTGATTTGGACACTCCGGCCTACAATGAGCAGTTCTTC

clone size: NA
V gene: TRBV6-2/TRBV6-3
J gene: TRBJ1-2
D gene: NA
CDR3 protein: CATLRGANYGYTF
CDR3 DNA: TGTGCCACCTTACGGGGAGCTAACTATGGCTACACCTTC

clone size: many
V gene: TRBV10-3
J gene: TRBJ2-1
D gene: NA
CDR3 protein: CANQGGGSNEQFF
CDR3 DNA: TGTGCCAACCAGGGAGGGGGCTCCAATGAGCAGTTCTTC

clone size: many
V gene: TRBV10-3
J gene: TRBJ2-7
D gene: NA
CDR3 protein: CAISESGAGVYEQYF
CDR3 DNA: TGTGCCATCAGTGAGTCCGGCGCGGGTGTCTACGAGCAGTACTTC

clone size: many
V gene: TRBV7-2
J gene: TRBJ1-5
D gene: NA
CDR3 protein: CASSSYQGQPQHF
CDR3 DNA: TGTGCCAGCAGCTCCTACCAGGGACAGCCCCAGCATTTT

clone size: many
V gene: TRBV12-3/TRBV12-4
J gene: TRBJ1-5
D gene: NA
CDR3 protein: CASSPGGMGNQPQHF
CDR3 DNA: TGTGCCAGCAGTCCCGGGGGAATGGGCAATCAGCCCCAGCATTTT